Below are 27 T cell receptor beta chains sequenced from a single sample in a study of tumor and adjacent non-tumor tissue in lung cancer. The template was RNA from unsorted bulk tissue. A modified ARM-PCR protocol with three rounds of nested PCR amplified TCRbeta. One entry per CDR3 protein results from TCRdb running MiXCR on the multiplex PCR reads. The sample consists of over 60,000 distinct CDR3 sequences, around 80% of them appearing once. The specimen was lung tumor tissue. Receptors originate from a woman aged 50 to 60 with non-small cell lung cancer.

Concerning this clonotype: Since the CDR3 does not end with the conserved phenylalanine or tryptophan, this likely comes from a read error. The V and J genes are TRBV29-1 and TRBJ1-1, with D unclear. This CDR3 spans 11 amino acids. Per germline, CDR1 SQVTM and CDR2 ANQGSEA. The CDR3 DNA follows: TGCAGAGTTGGTGAGAACACTGAAGCTTTCTTA. It translates to CRVGENTEAFL.

The chain links TRBV29-1 to TRBJ2-7; TRBD1 matches at 7 bases. Germline V CDR1 and CDR2: SQVTM, ANQGSEA. Trimming removed 7 bases from V and 4 bases from J; junction bases left unmatched: 10. CDR3 size: 13 residues. The CDR3 loop reads CSGRQGPEYEQYF. In DNA form, the CDR3 reads TGCAGCGGAAGACAGGGCCCGGAGTACGAGCAGTACTTC.

Remarks on this clonotype: A read error is possible here, since a much larger clone lies one base away. The genes are TRBV10-3 and TRBJ1-2; D is unresolved. Trimming cost V 4 bases and J 1 base, with 10 bases left between them. CDR3 size: 14 residues. Germline V gene sequence: CDR1 ENHRY, CDR2 SYGVKD. In DNA, the CDR3 is TGTGCCATCAGTGGATCCGGGATTAACTATGGCTACACCTTC. Amino acid sequence: CAISGSGINYGYTF.

J is TRBJ2-7 and V is TRBV6-6; D gene unclear. The V end lost 6 bases, the J end lost 5 bases, and 23 bases lay between the germline ends. The CDR3 is 16 residues long. CDR1 and CDR2 from the germline V gene are MNHNY and SVGAGI (reference sequence). The CDR3 bases are TGTGCCAGCAGCTCGTACCGGAACCACAGCTTCAACGAGCAGTACTTC. This translates into CASSSYRNHSFNEQYF.

As concerns this clonotype: Here the CDR3 omits its conserved ending phenylalanine or tryptophan, so a read error is the likely source. The CDR3 nucleotides are TGTGCAAGCAGTGGCAGGGGTGAGACCCAGTACTTG. Residues: CASSGRGETQYL. The genes are TRBV6-2 or TRBV6-3 and TRBJ2-5; D may be TRBD1 (6 bases). Germline V CDR1 and CDR2: MNHEY, SVGEGT. The CDR3 consists of 12 residues.

With respect to this clonotype: The junction and the germline gene differ at one end; a read error may be behind it. The chain carries TRBV6-5 and TRBJ2-5, with D possibly called TRBD1 or TRBD2 (5 bases each). Germline CDR1 reads MNHEY; CDR2 reads SVGAGI. This CDR3 is 13 amino acids long. The CDR3 DNA reads TGCGCCAACTCAGGGACCACCCAAGAGACCCAGTACTTC. As protein: CANSGTTQETQYF.

A word on this clonotype: One base away lies a much larger clone, so this may be a sequencing read error. This sequence joins TRBV25-1 and TRBJ2-7; 10 bases agree with TRBD1. Germline assignment: CDR1 MGHDK and CDR2 SYGVNS. This CDR3 region has 16 residues. The CDR3 DNA is TGTGCCAGCAGTGGTGGACAGGGGGAGAGCTCCTACAAGCAGTACTTC. Translating gives CASSGGQGESSYKQYF.

This chain connects TRBV6-1 to TRBJ2-1; weak D call: TRBD1 (5 bases). Germline loops: CDR1 MNHNS, CDR2 SASEGT. Trimming removed 3 bases at V and 2 bases at J, with 29 bases between. CDR3 length equals 21 residues. CDR3 in amino acids: CASSERRSDFLLSTAYNEQFF. The CDR3 DNA reads as TGTGCCAGCAGTGAGCGCCGGTCAGACTTCTTACTTTCGACAGCCTACAATGAGCAGTTCTTC.

This clonotype has only one observation. As the CDR3 is not closed by the conserved phenylalanine or tryptophan, this likely results from a read error. The V gene is TRBV4-1, the J gene TRBJ2-1; 10 nucleotides line up with TRBD1. The V segment lost 7 bases and the J segment 8 bases; nucleotides outside the gene matches: 8. CDR1 and CDR2 from the germline V gene are MGHRA and YSYEKL. CDR3 length equals 14 residues. Written as DNA, the CDR3 is TGCGCCAGCAACCAGGGACAGGGGACGTATGAGCAGTTCTTA. Protein sequence: CASNQGQGTYEQFL.

J is TRBJ2-7 and V is TRBV12-3 or TRBV12-4; 8 bases match TRBD2. The CDR3 has 16 amino acids. Trimming cost V 5 bases and J 2 bases; bases outside gene matches: 11. The CDR3 nucleotides read TGTGCCAGCAGTAGCCGAGCGGGGGACCTACCCTACGAGCAGTACTTC. It yields the protein CASSSRAGDLPYEQYF.

This clonotype occurred a few times. No conserved phenylalanine or tryptophan is present at the end of the CDR3, so a read error is the likely explanation. The limits of the CDR3 on the DNA are not certain, so only TCRdb's listed CDR3 is given. V gene TRBV6-1 combines with J gene TRBJ1-6. Inclusive of both ends, the CDR3 amounts to 15 amino acids. Germline values: CDR1 MNHNS, CDR2 SASEGT. CDR3 loop: CASSEDPNSRTPFHY.

Notes on this clonotype: The junction differs from germline at one of its ends, possibly a read error. This chain connects TRBV20-1 to TRBJ2-1; D may be TRBD2 (6 bases). CDR1 is DFQATT and CDR2 is SNEGSKA in the germline V gene (reference sequence). The CDR3 has 16 residues. The CDR3 DNA sequence: TGCAGTACTAGAGATGCTGGAAGGGACTCCAACAATGAGCAGTTCTTC. Translation gives CSTRDAGRDSNNEQFF.

This chain joins TRBV10-2 and TRBJ2-1; no clear D. There are 11 residues in the CDR3. Trimming removed 5 bases at V and 10 bases at J, with 9 bases between. CDR1 is WSHSY and CDR2 is SAAADI in the germline V gene. This CDR3 reads CASSHSIEQFF. The CDR3 nucleotides are TGCGCCAGCAGTCATTCAATCGAGCAGTTCTTC.

Turning to this clonotype: One junction end disagrees with the germline gene, perhaps due to a read error. V gene TRBV20-1 combines with J gene TRBJ2-1; D possibly corresponds to TRBD1 (6 bases). CDR3 size: 14 residues. From germline, CDR1 is DFQATT and CDR2 SNEGSKA (reference sequence). CDR3 DNA sequence: TGCGGTGCTCCCGGGACAAGGGGCGTATACGAGCAGTTCTTC. This encodes CGAPGTRGVYEQFF.

The sample holds many counts of this clonotype. V is TRBV6-6 and J is TRBJ1-2; D is undetermined. Deletions cut 0 bases from V and 2 bases from J, with 7 bases between. Germline loops: CDR1 MNHNY, CDR2 SVGAGI (reference sequence). This CDR3 comprises 14 residues. This CDR3 reads CASSYSGRNYGYTF. CDR3 sequence (DNA): TGTGCCAGCAGTTACTCTGGGCGAAACTATGGCTACACCTTC.

A note on this clonotype: The junction shows a germline mismatch at one end, possibly a read error. The chain uses TRBV10-3 and TRBJ2-1; 9 bases match TRBD2. CDR1 is ENHRY, CDR2 SYGVKD, per germline. The CDR3 is made up of 15 amino acids. In nucleotides, the CDR3 is TGTGCCTTCAGTGAACCTAGCGGGAAGCAGAATGAGCAGTTCTTC. Amino acids: CAFSEPSGKQNEQFF.

About this clonotype itself: A junction boundary mismatches the germline segment, possibly from a read error. The chain has TRBV20-1 and TRBJ1-2; D not resolved. Germline CDR1 is DFQATT and CDR2 is SNEGSKA (reference sequence). The CDR3 spans 12 residues. The CDR3: CSASLSDYGYAF. CDR3 sequence (DNA): TGCAGTGCCAGTTTATCGGACTATGGCTACGCCTTC.

Comments on this clonotype: In this CDR3 the conserved last residue, phenylalanine or tryptophan, is missing, so a read error is likely. This CDR3 is CSATGQRYDQYL. CDR3 nucleotide sequence: TGCAGTGCTACGGGACAGCGGTACGATCAGTACTTA. The V call is TRBV20-1, the J call TRBJ2-7; 7 bases fit TRBD1. The CDR3 sequence is 12 residues long. CDR1 and CDR2 from the germline V gene are DFQATT and SNEGSKA (reference sequence).

Comments on this clonotype: An end of the junction differs from the germline gene, which may be a read error. The chain recombines TRBV6-2 or TRBV6-3 with TRBJ1-5; D unclear. Germline V lookup: CDR1 MNHEY, CDR2 SVGEGT. The CDR3 has 15 residues. Here the CDR3 reads CASSLQLISNQPQHF. The CDR3 DNA reads TGTGCAAGCAGCCTGCAATTAATTAGCAATCAGCCCCAGCATTTT.

V usage is TRBV10-2 and J usage is TRBJ2-1, with D perhaps TRBD1 (5 bases). Deletions cut 9 bases from V and 6 bases from J, with 15 bases between. Per the germline V gene, CDR1 is WSHSY and CDR2 is SAAADI. The CDR3 loop spans 13 amino acids. The DNA of the CDR3 is TGCGCCAGTAGACAGAGGAACTTCAATGAGCAGTTCTTC. Protein product: CASRQRNFNEQFF.

This clonotype was seen just once. J is TRBJ2-1 and V is TRBV6-1; D call uncertain. This CDR3 has 16 amino acids. CDR1 and CDR2 (germline): MNHNS, SASEGT. Trimming took off 7 bases at V and 8 bases at J, with 24 bases between the two ends. The CDR3 loop reads CASKSLTVSFVDEQFF. As DNA, the CDR3 is TGTGCCAGCAAGAGCCTAACCGTCTCCTTTGTGGATGAGCAGTTCTTC.

The rearrangement links TRBV19 to TRBJ1-5; 7 nucleotides align to TRBD1. The germline gives CDR1 LNHDA, CDR2 SQIVND (reference sequence). CDR3 length equals 14 residues. The V segment lost 4 bases and the J segment 5 bases; nucleotides outside the gene matches: 5. Here the CDR3 reads CASSTVGGHQPQHF. CDR3 in DNA: TGTGCCAGTAGTACGGTAGGGGGCCATCAGCCCCAGCATTTT.

Of note for this clonotype: Since no conserved phenylalanine or tryptophan closes the CDR3, a read error is the likely cause. The genes are TRBV6-5 and TRBJ1-6; D is undetermined. Germline V lookup: CDR1 MNHEY, CDR2 SVGAGI. The CDR3 consists of 15 residues. CDR3 DNA: TGTGCCAACAGTTACTCTGGGCCACAAACGCTGTACCTCCACCTT. It specifies CANSYSGPQTLYLHL.

About this clonotype itself: One junction end disagrees with the germline gene, perhaps due to a read error. The rearrangement joins TRBV6-5 to TRBJ2-2; D possibly uses TRBD1 or TRBD2 (6 bases each). This CDR3 spans 13 amino acids. Looked up from germline, CDR1 is MNHEY and CDR2 is SVGAGI. The CDR3: CASSTWDTGEVFF. The CDR3 DNA reads as TGTGCCAGCAGTACATGGGACACCGGGGAGGTGTTTTTT.

The DNA for the CDR3 is TGTGCCAGCAGTTACTCGATAGCTGGCGGGAAGAACACTGGGAAGCTGTTTTTT. It translates to CASSYSIAGGKNTGKLFF. The chain combines TRBV6-2 or TRBV6-3 with TRBJ2-2; possibly TRBD2 for D (6 bases). The V and J ends lost 0 bases and 12 bases respectively, with 26 bases between them. This CDR3 has 18 residues. Germline CDR1 MNHEY, CDR2 SVGEGT.

Details on this clonotype: This CDR3 fails to terminate in the conserved phenylalanine or tryptophan, so it likely reflects a read error. This chain links TRBV6-6 with TRBJ2-7; D remains ambiguous. This CDR3 contains 16 residues. V was trimmed by 6 bases and J by 0 bases, leaving 18 bases between them. CDR1 is MNHNY, CDR2 SVGAGI, per germline (reference sequence). CDR3 nucleotides: TGTGCCAGCAGCCACGGCGCCGAGGCCACCTCCTACGAGCAGTACATC. Encoded protein: CASSHGAEATSYEQYI.

As concerns this clonotype: Possible read error: a much larger clone is one base away. The chain is built from TRBV7-9 and TRBJ2-6, with D possibly being TRBD1 (5 bases). CDR3 length: 16 amino acids. Germline CDR1 is SEHNR and CDR2 is FQNEAQ (reference sequence). The CDR3 sequence: CASSLSTASGANVLAF. In DNA form, the CDR3 reads TGTGCCAGCAGCTTATCTACGGCCTCTGGGGCCAACGTCCTGGCTTTC.